Each of the 8 T cell receptor beta chains below was sequenced from the same sample in a study of T-cell memory formation after mild COVID-19. TCRdb called the 5' RACE reads again in MiXCR, with one record for every CDR3 protein. This sample has tens of thousands of distinct CDR3 sequences; roughly 7.2% occur once, and the top ten carry around 28%. The sample consisted of PBMCs or a T cell subset sorted from them (not recorded which). The source of these receptors is a man aged 18-30 years who had mild COVID-19 (a few samples of this study predate the infection). Cell type and time point are not known.

The table lists this clonotype with many counts. The CDR3 spells CASSFSSGVPNTGELFF. In DNA, the CDR3 is TGTGCCAGCAGTTTCTCTAGCGGGGTACCGAACACCGGGGAGCTGTTTTTT. The rearrangement links TRBV12-3 or TRBV12-4 to TRBJ2-2; 9 bases fit TRBD2. V gave up 3 bases and J gave up 0 bases; unmatched junction bases: 5. The CDR3 is 17 amino acids.

This clonotype was seen at least ten times. The V and J genes are TRBV7-6 and TRBJ1-6, with unresolved D. The CDR3 has 15 residues. The germline V and J ends were trimmed by 2 bases and 7 bases, with 12 bases remaining between them. The germline V gene encodes CDR1 SGHVS and CDR2 FNYEAQ. In nucleotides, the CDR3 is TGTGCCAGCAGCTTACGGCGGGGTGGGAATTCACCCCTCCACTTT. As protein: CASSLRRGGNSPLHF.

This clonotype was observed at least ten times. The chain is built from TRBV10-3 and TRBJ1-1, with TRBD1 matching 8 bases. Germline CDR1 ENHRY, CDR2 SYGVKD. V gave up 4 bases and J gave up 6 bases; unmatched junction bases: 7. This CDR3 is 14 amino acids long. The CDR3 is CAISGQGLVAEAFF. Here the CDR3 DNA reads TGTGCCATCAGTGGACAGGGGCTAGTCGCTGAAGCTTTCTTT.

This clonotype was observed a few times. The genes are TRBV12-3 or TRBV12-4 and TRBJ2-3; TRBD1 matches 8 bases. This CDR3 region has 13 residues. The J segment lost 4 bases and the V segment lost 4 bases, leaving 1 base of the junction unmatched. Here the CDR3 DNA reads TGTGCCAGCAGTTGGACAGGGTCAGATACGCAGTATTTT. Translated, it gives CASSWTGSDTQYF.

This clonotype was counted at least ten times. CDR3 loop: CASSPGGQRAFF. Written as DNA, the CDR3 is TGTGCCAGCAGCCCCGGGGGCCAACGAGCTTTCTTT. The genes are TRBV11-2 and TRBJ1-1; tentative D call: TRBD1 (6 bases). Per the germline V gene, CDR1 is SGHAT and CDR2 is FQNNGV. The V end was cut by 5 bases, the J end by 10 bases, with 14 bases between. CDR3 length: 12 amino acids.

This clonotype was counted a few times. The J gene is TRBJ1-3, the V gene TRBV25-1; no firm D call. Looked up from germline, CDR1 is MGHDK and CDR2 is SYGVNS. Trimming shortened V by 7 bases and J by 2 bases, and 9 bases separated the two germline ends. This CDR3 comprises 13 residues. In DNA, the CDR3 is TGTGCCAGCACCATAGGTACTGGAAACACCATATATTTT. This translates into CASTIGTGNTIYF.

This clonotype was seen many times. The chain has TRBV4-3 and TRBJ1-2; 9 nucleotides agree with TRBD1. Losses at the gene ends were 0 bases for V and 5 bases for J; bases not matched to a gene: 7. This CDR3 is 16 amino acids long. Per the germline V gene, CDR1 is LGHNA and CDR2 is YSLEER. Written as DNA, the CDR3 is TGCGCCAGCAGCCAAGACCCGGGACAGGGAATTTATGGCTACACCTTC. It is translated as CASSQDPGQGIYGYTF.

This clonotype appeared many times. The chain links TRBV12-2 to TRBJ2-7. TRBV12-2 corresponds to a pseudogene. The CDR3 loop spans 12 amino acids. The CDR3 here is CASRLHSYEQYV. In DNA form, the CDR3 reads TGTGCAAGTCGCTTACACTCCTACGAGCAGTACGTC.